This entry lists 31 T cell receptor beta chains sequenced from one sample in a study of blood T cell repertoires in COVID-19. Sequencing used immunoSEQ multiplex PCR; TCRdb keeps in-frame clones, though not all of them. The table shows around 150,000 clones, with 87% occurring only once. Material: peripheral blood. These receptors came from a woman aged 60-75 years who had recovered from COVID-19.

The rearrangement links TRBV19 to TRBJ1-4; D not resolved. Per germline, CDR1 LNHDA and CDR2 SQIVND (reference sequence). V was shortened by 3 bases and J by 4 bases, with 12 bases between the two germline ends. The CDR3 runs 15 residues. Here the CDR3 DNA reads TGTGCCAGTAGTATCGGAGGAATTCTTAATGAAAAACTGTTTTTT. Translated, it gives CASSIGGILNEKLFF.

The chain carries TRBV24-1 and TRBJ2-2; a weak D match, TRBD2 (6 bases). The CDR3 spans 17 residues. The germline CDR1 and CDR2 sequences are KGHDR and SFDVKD. The V and J ends lost 0 bases and 4 bases respectively, with 14 bases between them. CDR3 loop: CATSDLESSVLTGELFF. DNA for the CDR3: TGTGCCACCAGTGATTTGGAGTCTAGCGTACTCACCGGGGAGCTGTTTTTT.

The chain has TRBV19 and TRBJ1-1; possibly TRBD1 for D (6 bases). Germline CDR1 LNHDA, CDR2 SQIVND (reference sequence). The CDR3 loop spans 13 amino acids. The V and J ends lost 5 bases and 4 bases respectively, with 11 bases between them. CDR3 region: CASSEQGSTEAFF. The CDR3 coding sequence is TGTGCCAGTAGTGAACAGGGCTCCACTGAAGCTTTCTTT.

The chain is built from TRBV9 and TRBJ1-6, with a possible D match to TRBD1 (5 bases). The CDR3 loop spans 14 amino acids. Trimming cost V 6 bases and J 5 bases, with 12 bases left between them. The V gene's germline CDR1 is SGDLS and CDR2 YYNGEE. The CDR3 DNA is TGTGCCAGCACCGACAGCTCTCATAATTCACCCCTCCACTTT. This gives the protein CASTDSSHNSPLHF.

This chain joins TRBV29-1 and TRBJ1-2; tentative D call: TRBD1 (6 bases). This CDR3 contains 14 residues. Germline V gene sequence: CDR1 SQVTM, CDR2 ANQGSEA. V lost 7 bases and J 3 bases, leaving 18 bases between the germline ends. The CDR3 DNA is TGCAGCGCCTCTTCTGGGGGCAGGGACTATGGCTACACCTTC. Residues: CSASSGGRDYGYTF.

The chain couples TRBV9 to TRBJ2-7, with 7 bases fitting TRBD1. Germline assignment: CDR1 SGDLS and CDR2 YYNGEE. This CDR3 comprises 14 residues. V dropped 0 bases and J dropped 0; count of bases not matched to a gene: 0. The chain's CDR3 is CASSVGDSSYEQYF. The CDR3 DNA sequence: TGTGCCAGCAGCGTAGGGGACAGCTCCTACGAGCAGTACTTC.

The rearrangement links TRBV30 to TRBJ1-1; D call uncertain. The CDR3 is 11 residues long. Trimming shortened V by 1 base and J by 6 bases, and 6 bases separated the two germline ends. Germline V gene sequence: CDR1 GTSNPN, CDR2 SVGIG (reference sequence). The CDR3 DNA sequence: TGTGCCTGGAGTGGCGGAGCTGAAGCTTTCTTT. Translating gives CAWSGGAEAFF. The full variable domain, with the rest looked up from reference TRBV30 and TRBJ1-1, is SQTIHQWPATLVQPVGSPLSLECTVEGTSNPNLYWYRQAAGRGLQLLFYSVGIGQISSEVPQNLSASRPQDRQFILSSKKLLLSDSGFYLCAWSGGAEAFFGQGTRLTVV.

The V gene is TRBV5-6, the J gene TRBJ1-2; a possible D gene is TRBD1 (5 bases). V was pared by 6 bases and J by 8 bases, with 11 bases between. This CDR3 comprises 11 residues. The V gene's germline CDR1 is SGHDT and CDR2 YYEEEE. The CDR3 DNA follows: TGTGCCAGCAACAACAGGAAAGGCTACACCTTC. It translates to CASNNRKGYTF.

The table lists this clone with a few counts. The chain couples TRBV30 to TRBJ2-3, with 8 bases aligning to TRBD1. This CDR3 has 11 amino acids. The junction had 1 base not matched to a gene; V was cut back by 3 bases and J by 8 bases. Germline V gene lookup returns CDR1 GTSNPN and CDR2 SVGIG (reference sequence). The CDR3 sequence is CAWRGQGTQYF. In nucleotides, the CDR3 is TGTGCCTGGAGAGGACAGGGTACGCAGTATTTT.

The CDR3 DNA sequence: TGTGCCAGCAGTCTTAGCGGCAGGGGGCGGGAGACCCAGTACTTC. This codes for CASSLSGRGRETQYF. The chain uses TRBV28 and TRBJ2-5; 8 bases fit TRBD1. The CDR3 is 15 amino acids. CDR1 and CDR2 from the germline V gene are MDHEN and SYDVKM. V gave up 5 bases and J gave up 5 bases; unmatched junction bases: 10.

V and J are TRBV5-1 and TRBJ2-7; TRBD1 matches 10 bases. The CDR3 is 15 residues long. V was clipped by 4 bases and J by 6 bases; unmatched bases: 10. Germline assignment: CDR1 SGHRS and CDR2 YFSETQ. The CDR3 region is CASSPLVTGGREQYF. CDR3 nucleotide sequence: TGCGCCAGCAGCCCCCTCGTGACAGGGGGCCGCGAGCAGTACTTC. The complete variable domain, with remaining parts taken from reference TRBV5-1 and TRBJ2-7, reads KAGVTQTPRYLIKTRGQQVTLSCSPISGHRSVSWYQQTPGQGLQFLFEYFSETQRNKGNFPGRFSGRQFSNSRSEMNVSTLELGDSALYLCASSPLVTGGREQYFGPGTRLTVT.

The chain has TRBV6-2 or TRBV6-3 and TRBJ1-1; weak D call: TRBD1 (5 bases). Trimming stripped 6 bases from V and 3 bases from J, with 11 bases between. The germline gives CDR1 MNHEY, CDR2 SVGEGT. This CDR3 region has 13 residues. CDR3 in amino acids: CASSTTGDTEAFF. Written as DNA, the CDR3 is TGTGCCAGCAGCACCACAGGTGACACTGAAGCTTTCTTT.

V is TRBV7-2 and J is TRBJ2-5; 7 bases agree with TRBD2. V dropped 1 base and J dropped 2; count of bases not matched to a gene: 7. The V gene's germline CDR1 is SGHTA and CDR2 FQGNSA. The CDR3 totals 16 residues. CDR3 nucleotides: TGTGCCAGCAGCTTAGTGAGCGGGGTCCTACAAGAGACCCAGTACTTC. It yields the protein CASSLVSGVLQETQYF.

This clone was picked up one time. This chain uses TRBV3-1 (or the pseudogene TRBV3-2) with TRBJ2-7; perhaps TRBD2 as D (6 bases). Trimming shortened V by 4 bases and J by 1 base, and 11 bases separated the two germline ends. The CDR3 runs 14 residues. Germline CDR1 and CDR2: LGHDT and YNNKEL (reference sequence). The CDR3 loop is CASSRSRGSYEQYF. CDR3 DNA: TGTGCCAGCAGCCGAAGCCGGGGGTCCTACGAGCAGTACTTC.

This clone was counted at least ten times. This chain joins TRBV5-4 and TRBJ2-1, with D maybe TRBD1 (6 bases). This CDR3 spans 15 amino acids. Germline CDR1 is SGHNT and CDR2 is YYREEE (reference sequence). Deletions cut 0 bases from V and 1 base from J, with 8 bases between. CDR3 protein: CASSLVGASYNEQFF. The CDR3 DNA is TGTGCCAGCAGCTTGGTGGGGGCATCCTACAATGAGCAGTTCTTC.

On this clone itself: Other nucleotide sequences in the sample specify the same CDR3. The chain has TRBV5-1 and TRBJ2-7; 8 bases fit TRBD2. This CDR3 has 15 residues. The V gene's germline CDR1 is SGHRS and CDR2 YFSETQ. V shed 0 bases and J 3 bases; nucleotides not matched to a gene: 5. The CDR3 sequence is CASSLAGGASYEQYF. CDR3 bases: TGCGCCAGCAGCTTGGCCGGGGGGGCAAGCTACGAGCAGTACTTC.

This clone was picked up a small number of times. This rearrangement joins TRBV4-1 to TRBJ2-7; possible D gene TRBD1, 6 bases. The V and J ends lost 3 bases and 0 bases respectively, with 24 bases between them. Germline loops: CDR1 MGHRA, CDR2 YSYEKL. This CDR3 has 19 amino acids. CDR3 nucleotide sequence: TGCGCCAGCAGCCACCCCCCCCCAGCGACAGGAGCCTTCTCCTACGAGCAGTACTTC. Translating it yields CASSHPPPATGAFSYEQYF.

Details on this clone: The identical CDR3 is also encoded by other nucleotide sequences in the sample. The chain carries TRBV12-3 or TRBV12-4 and TRBJ2-5; 10 nucleotides line up with TRBD2. The junction had 3 bases not matched to a gene; V was cut back by 6 bases and J by 5 bases. This CDR3 has 13 amino acids. The CDR3 DNA is TGTGCCAGCAGACCACTAGCGGGGGAGACCCAGTACTTC. It translates to CASRPLAGETQYF.

The chain couples TRBV6-5 to TRBJ1-6; 10 nucleotides align to TRBD1. This CDR3 region has 16 residues. The V gene's germline CDR1 is MNHEY and CDR2 SVGAGI. The V and J ends lost 2 bases and 9 bases, in that order; junction bases with no gene match: 7. CDR3 nucleotides: TGTGCCAGCAGTTACGGTACGACAGGGGGCGTTTCACCCCTCCACTTT. As protein: CASSYGTTGGVSPLHF.

The rearrangement joins TRBV27 to TRBJ1-1; D remains ambiguous. The CDR3 has 14 residues. In germline, CDR1 is MNHEY, CDR2 SMNVEV (reference sequence). V was shortened by 3 bases and J by 5 bases, with 13 bases between the two germline ends. The CDR3 reads CASSFTGESTEAFF. The DNA for the CDR3 is TGTGCCAGCAGTTTTACCGGGGAGTCAACTGAAGCTTTCTTT.

The chain links TRBV2 to TRBJ2-7; 9 nucleotides agree with TRBD1. With V trimmed by 1 base and J by 3 bases, 1 base remained unmatched. Per the germline V gene, CDR1 is SNHLY and CDR2 is FYNNEI. The CDR3 totals 14 residues. The CDR3 loop is CASSEGQGVYEQYF. CDR3 nucleotide sequence: TGTGCCAGCAGTGAAGGACAGGGGGTCTACGAGCAGTACTTC.

V gene TRBV7-9 combines with J gene TRBJ1-2, with unresolved D. Trimming removed 5 bases from V and 5 bases from J, with 15 bases in between. CDR3 length equals 14 residues. From germline, CDR1 is SEHNR and CDR2 FQNEAQ (reference sequence). CDR3 bases: TGTGCCAGCAGCCCCTATGAACGGTTATATGGCTACACCTTC. It translates to CASSPYERLYGYTF.

This clone was found a few times. The chain recombines TRBV2 with TRBJ2-1; perhaps TRBD1 as D (5 bases). CDR3 length equals 12 residues. The germline V gene has CDR1 SNHLY and CDR2 FYNNEI. Trimming cost V 8 bases and J 5 bases, with 10 bases left between them. CDR3 bases: TGTGCCAGCGGGGCAGGTCACAATGAGCAGTTCTTC. Encoded protein: CASGAGHNEQFF. Supplemented by reference TRBV2 and TRBJ2-1, the full variable domain reads EPEVTQTPSHQVTQMGQEVILRCVPISNHLYFYWYRQILGQKVEFLVSFYNNEISEKSEIFDDQFSVERPDGSNFTLKIRSTKLEDSAMYFCASGAGHNEQFFGPGTRLTVL.

The V call is TRBV29-1, the J call TRBJ1-2; D ambiguous. CDR3 size: 13 residues. The V gene's germline CDR1 is SQVTM and CDR2 ANQGSEA. V shed 4 bases and J shed 8 bases, with 17 bases lying between them. Here the CDR3 reads CSVGSVKKRGYTF. CDR3 nucleotides: TGCAGCGTTGGAAGCGTAAAAAAACGCGGCTACACCTTC.

J is TRBJ2-5 and V is TRBV7-2, with TRBD2 identical over 8 bases. J lost 1 base, V lost 3 bases, and 7 bases had no gene match. Germline assignment: CDR1 SGHTA and CDR2 FQGNSA. The CDR3 is 16 residues long. The CDR3 coding sequence is TGTGCCAGCAGCTTCACCGGGACTAGGGGCCAAGAGACCCAGTACTTC. Its translation is CASSFTGTRGQETQYF.

The chain recombines TRBV7-2 with TRBJ1-6; the match to TRBD1 covers 7 bases. Trimming removed 5 bases from V and 7 bases from J; junction bases left unmatched: 8. The CDR3 length is 15 residues. Germline V lookup: CDR1 SGHTA, CDR2 FQGNSA. The CDR3 reads CASSPLGQSNSPLHF. CDR3 bases: TGTGCCAGCAGCCCCCTGGGACAGTCGAATTCACCCCTCCACTTT.

CDR3 coding DNA: TGTGCCAGCAGTTACTCGACTTCCCCGGCCGGGGAGCTGTTTTTT. Protein: CASSYSTSPAGELFF. The rearrangement joins TRBV6-5 to TRBJ2-2; D gene ambiguous. With 0 bases removed from V and 6 bases from J, the gap between germline ends came to 11 bases. The germline V gene has CDR1 MNHEY and CDR2 SVGAGI. The CDR3 loop spans 15 amino acids.

A single count supports this clone. The rearrangement uses TRBV19 and TRBJ1-2; D gene uncertain. Germline V CDR1 and CDR2: LNHDA, SQIVND (reference sequence). V gave up 6 bases and J gave up 0 bases, with 14 bases separating them. This CDR3 spans 15 amino acids. This CDR3 is CASSSLAVTNYGYTF. Here the CDR3 DNA reads TGTGCCAGTAGCTCCTTGGCAGTTACTAACTATGGCTACACCTTC.

The V call is TRBV24-1, the J call TRBJ2-5; 9 positions match TRBD1. Germline V gene sequence: CDR1 KGHDR, CDR2 SFDVKD. V shed 4 bases and J 4 bases; nucleotides not matched to a gene: 12. This CDR3 has 17 residues. CDR3 DNA: TGTGCCACCAGTGACCTTCTCCAGGGACAGGGAAGAGAGACCCAGTACTTC. Its translation is CATSDLLQGQGRETQYF.

This chain connects TRBV11-2 to TRBJ1-4, with TRBD1 as a possible D gene (6 bases). With 4 bases removed from V and 7 bases from J, the gap between germline ends came to 16 bases. The CDR3 extends over 15 amino acids. Germline V gene data show CDR1 as SGHAT and CDR2 as FQNNGV. CDR3 sequence: CASSYSGDGGEKLFF. The CDR3 DNA sequence: TGTGCCAGCAGCTACTCAGGGGACGGTGGTGAAAAACTGTTTTTT.

This CDR3 is CASSLRDRDYGYTF. CDR3 DNA sequence: TGCGCCAGCAGCTTGAGGGACAGGGACTATGGCTACACCTTC. The chain is built from TRBV5-1 and TRBJ1-2; TRBD1 matches at 9 bases. Losses at the gene ends were 1 base for V and 3 bases for J; bases not matched to a gene: 1. The CDR3 spans 14 residues. Per the germline V gene, CDR1 is SGHRS and CDR2 is YFSETQ.